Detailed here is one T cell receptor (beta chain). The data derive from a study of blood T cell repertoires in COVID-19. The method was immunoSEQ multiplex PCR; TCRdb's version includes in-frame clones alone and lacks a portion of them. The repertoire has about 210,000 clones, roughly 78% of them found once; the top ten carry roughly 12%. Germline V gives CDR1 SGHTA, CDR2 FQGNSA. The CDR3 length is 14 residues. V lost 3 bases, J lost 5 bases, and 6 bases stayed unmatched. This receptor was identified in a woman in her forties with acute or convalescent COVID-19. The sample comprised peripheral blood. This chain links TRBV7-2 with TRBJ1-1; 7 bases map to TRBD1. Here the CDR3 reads CASSLIGTATEAFF. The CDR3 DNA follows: TGTGCCAGCAGCTTGATCGGGACAGCTACTGAAGCTTTCTTT. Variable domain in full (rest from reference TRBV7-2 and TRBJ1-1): GAGVSQSPSNKVTEKGKDVELRCDPISGHTALYWYRQSLGQGLEFLIYFQGNSAPDKSGLPSDRFSAERTGGSVSTLTIQRTQQEDSAVYLCASSLIGTATEAFFGQGTRLTVV.